These 3 T cell receptor beta chains were sequenced from one sample in a study of blood T cell repertoires in COVID-19. The table came from immunoSEQ multiplex PCR; TCRdb's copy has only in-frame clones and leaves some out. The table lists 200,000 to 250,000 clones, 84% of them singletons. The specimen was PBMCs or T cells enriched from blood (not recorded which). These receptors were taken from a man between 60 and 75 years old who had recovered from COVID-19.

The chain recombines TRBV5-5 with TRBJ2-5; TRBD1 is a possible D gene (5 bases). CDR1 is SGHKS and CDR2 is YYEKEE in the germline V gene (reference sequence). The CDR3 has 15 amino acids. Trimming removed 4 bases from V and 0 bases from J, with 13 bases in between. The CDR3 here is CASSNPDRNQETQYF. CDR3 coding DNA: TGTGCCAGCAGCAATCCCGACAGAAACCAAGAGACCCAGTACTTC. Together with reference TRBV5-5 and TRBJ2-5, the CDR3 gives the full variable domain: DAGVTQSPTHLIKTRGQQVTLRCSPISGHKSVSWYQQVLGQGPQFIFQYYEKEERGRGNFPDRFSARQFPNYSSELNVNALLLGDSALYLCASSNPDRNQETQYFGPGTRLLVL.

The rearrangement links TRBV24-1 to TRBJ1-2; D is undetermined. Between the trimmed V and J ends, which lost 4 bases and 8 bases, there was a span of 13 bases. The germline V gene encodes CDR1 KGHDR and CDR2 SFDVKD. This CDR3 contains 13 residues. CDR3 residues: CATSDPVREGYTF. The CDR3 DNA sequence: TGTGCCACCAGTGACCCCGTCCGGGAGGGCTACACCTTC.

V usage is TRBV21-1 and J usage is TRBJ1-5. TRBV21-1 is classified as a pseudogene. The CDR3 totals 12 residues. CDR3 DNA sequence: TGTGCCACCGGAAATGGAGGTCAGCCCCAGCATTTT. Residues: CATGNGGQPQHF.